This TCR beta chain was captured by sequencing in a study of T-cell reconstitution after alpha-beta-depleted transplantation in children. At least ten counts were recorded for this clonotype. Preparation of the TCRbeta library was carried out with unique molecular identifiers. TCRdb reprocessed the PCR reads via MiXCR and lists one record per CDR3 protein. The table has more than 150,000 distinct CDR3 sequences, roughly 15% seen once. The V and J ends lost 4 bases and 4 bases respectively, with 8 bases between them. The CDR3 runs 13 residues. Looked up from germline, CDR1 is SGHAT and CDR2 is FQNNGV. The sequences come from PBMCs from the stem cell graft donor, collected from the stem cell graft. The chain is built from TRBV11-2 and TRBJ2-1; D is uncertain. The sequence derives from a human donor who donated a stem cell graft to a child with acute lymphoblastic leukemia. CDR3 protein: CASSSQAYNEQFF. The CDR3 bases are TGTGCCAGCAGCTCCCAGGCGTACAATGAGCAGTTCTTC.